This is a list of T cell receptor beta chains from one sample in a study of blood T cell repertoires in COVID-19. The assay was immunoSEQ multiplex PCR, and TCRdb's table has in-frame clones only and misses some. The table includes fewer than 300,000 clones, 70% to 90% detected once. Sequencing was performed on PBMCs or T cells enriched from blood (not recorded which). These receptor sequences come from a woman aged 25-40 years who had recovered from COVID-19. Each CDR3 is given with its conserved first and last residue. A D gene is named only where the DNA matches it firmly. The size entry is marked missing in some rows and otherwise reads once, few, many or a size class.

>TRBJ2-7|.|TRBV14|.
TGTGCCAGCAGCCGGTTGGTGGGAGCAATCTCCTACGAGCAGTACTTC
CASSRLVGAISYEQYF
>TRBJ2-5|TRBD1|TRBV11-1|.
TGTGCCAGCAGCGCCCGGGACAGGGGGTTGGTAGAGACCCAGTACTTC
CASSARDRGLVETQYF
>TRBJ1-2|TRBD1|TRBV2|.
TGTGCCAGCAGTCCGACAGGGCCCTATGGCTACACCTTC
CASSPTGPYGYTF
>TRBJ1-6|.|TRBV7-8|.
TGTGCCAGCAGCTTAATAGGACAGTCAAATTCACCCCTCCACTTT
CASSLIGQSNSPLHF
>TRBJ1-1|.|TRBV29-1|once
TGCAGCGTTGAACTTATGGCCGGAGGGACTGAAGCTTTCTTT
CSVELMAGGTEAFF
>TRBJ2-7|TRBD2|TRBV11-2|.
TGTGCCAGCAGCCCCGGACTAGCGGGAGGAGGGCAGTACTTC
CASSPGLAGGGQYF
>TRBJ1-1|.|TRBV28|.
TGTGCCAGCAGCGTAGACACTGAAGCTTTCTTT
CASSVDTEAFF
>TRBJ1-2|.|TRBV9|.
TGTGCCAGCAGCTCCATAGATCTAGTCGACAGCCCCACCTTC
CASSSIDLVDSPTF
>TRBJ2-1|TRBD1|TRBV28|.
TGTGCCAGCAGTACCTGGACAGGGAGCTCCTACAATGAGCAGTTCTTC
CASSTWTGSSYNEQFF
>TRBJ1-2|.|TRBV25-1|.
TGTGCCAGCAGTACAACAGGGTTTGAGGGCTATGGCTACACCTTC
CASSTTGFEGYGYTF
>TRBJ2-1|TRBD1|TRBV7-3|.
TGTGCCAGCAGCTTAGGAGACAGGGGGCATTTCGGTGAGCAGTTCTTC
CASSLGDRGHFGEQFF
>TRBJ2-3|.|TRBV24-1|once
TGTGCCACCAGGGACAGCCTCACAGATACGCAGTATTTT
CATRDSLTDTQYF
>TRBJ1-1|TRBD1|TRBV18|.
TGTGCCAGCTCAGTTCGTCCCGGGACAGTCAACACTGAAGCTTTCTTT
CASSVRPGTVNTEAFF
>TRBJ2-4|TRBD1|TRBV7-9|.
TGTACCAGCAGGGACAGGGGTGGGAACATTCAGTACTTC
CTSRDRGGNIQYF
>TRBJ2-5|TRBD2|TRBV2|.
TGTGCCAGCGGGAGGGGCCTAGCGGGGGACGGAGAGACCCAGTACTTC
CASGRGLAGDGETQYF
>TRBJ1-2|.|TRBV30|.
TGTGCCTGGAAGGTGGGTGGCGGGGATGGCTATGGCTACACCTTC
CAWKVGGGDGYGYTF
>TRBJ1-1|TRBD1|TRBV7-2|.
TGTGCCAGCAGCTTATCAGGGGGCAGGGAAGCTTTCTTT
CASSLSGGREAFF
>TRBJ2-1|.|TRBV19|.
TGTGCCAGTACCAGGGGACACCCCTACAATGAGCAGTTCTTC
CASTRGHPYNEQFF
>TRBJ2-3|.|TRBV6-4|once
TGTGCCAGCAGTGACTCGCCCTCAGGGGGCACAGATACGCAGTATTTT
CASSDSPSGGTDTQYF
>TRBJ1-5|.|TRBV5-6|.
TGTGCCAGCAGCTTGGCCCTATGGGGCCTCGATAGCAATCAGCCCCAGCATTTT
CASSLALWGLDSNQPQHF
>TRBJ2-7|TRBD2|TRBV4-2|.
TGTGCCAGCAGCCAAGATTTAGCGGGGTCGGAAGAGCAGTACTTC
CASSQDLAGSEEQYF
>TRBJ2-7|TRBD1|TRBV12-3/TRBV12-4|.
TGTGCCAGCAGCCGGGGACAGGTTGGCGAGCAGTACTTC
CASSRGQVGEQYF
>TRBJ2-7|.|TRBV5-4|.
TGTGCCAGCAGCTTGGACGGTGCCTACGAGCAGTACTTC
CASSLDGAYEQYF
>TRBJ1-1|TRBD1|TRBV2|few
TGTGCCAGCAGTGGAGCTACCGGGACAGGGGTCACTGAAGCTTTCTTT
CASSGATGTGVTEAFF
>TRBJ2-7|TRBD2|TRBV28|.
TGTGCCAGCAGTTTCCTTAGCGGGGGGATACGCGAGCAGTACTTC
CASSFLSGGIREQYF
>TRBJ1-1|.|TRBV28|.
TGTGCCAGCAGTTGGGAGCTAGAAGCTTTCTTT
CASSWELEAFF
>TRBJ1-1|.|TRBV28|once
TGTGCCAGCAGCCAAACCCGGAGCCGAACTGAAGCTTTCTTT
CASSQTRSRTEAFF
>TRBJ1-1|.|TRBV7-7|.
TGTGCCAGCAGCCCCATGAGGGAGGGTCCGAACGCAGACACTGAAGCTTTCTTT
CASSPMREGPNADTEAFF
>TRBJ1-5|.|TRBV4-1|.
TGCGCCAGCAGCCAATATGAGACAGGAGTCAACAATCAGCCCCAGCATTTT
CASSQYETGVNNQPQHF
>TRBJ1-1|.|TRBV5-6|.
TGTGCCAGCAGCTTAGTAATCCAGGGACAATTGAACACTGAAGCTTTCTTT
CASSLVIQGQLNTEAFF
>TRBJ2-1|TRBD2|TRBV6-5|once
TGTGCCACCTTCTGGGGCAGGGAGGGCAATGAGCAGTTCTTC
CATFWGREGNEQFF
>TRBJ2-5|TRBD1|TRBV5-1|few
TGCGCCAGCAGCTTGGCGACAGGGGGTGAGACCCAGTACTTC
CASSLATGGETQYF
>TRBJ2-3|.|TRBV5-4|once
TGTGCCAGCAGCTTGGACAGGAACACAGATACGCAGTATTTT
CASSLDRNTDTQYF
>TRBJ2-3|TRBD1|TRBV28|few
TGTGCCAGCAGTCCTCGACAGGGTGGGGATACGCAGTATTTT
CASSPRQGGDTQYF
>TRBJ2-1|TRBD1|TRBV12-3/TRBV12-4|once
TGTGCCAGCGCGAGGGGGCTCTACAATGAGCAGTTCTTC
CASARGLYNEQFF
>TRBJ1-1|.|TRBV29-1|few
TGCAGCGTTGTGGGGGGTGGGACTGAAGCTTTCTTT
CSVVGGGTEAFF
>TRBJ1-1|TRBD1|TRBV7-3|.
TGTGCCAGCAGCTCAACCGGACAGGTCACTGAAGCTTTCTTT
CASSSTGQVTEAFF
>TRBJ2-1|.|TRBV30|.
TGTGCCTGGAGTATGACGTCGGCCAGGAATGAGCAGTTCTTC
CAWSMTSARNEQFF
>TRBJ1-2|.|TRBV3-1/TRBV3-2|.
TGTGCCAGCAGCCAAGAGGGCCTTGGGGGCTACACCTTC
CASSQEGLGGYTF
>TRBJ2-1|TRBD1|TRBV28|.
TGTGCCAGCAGTTTATGGTTACGCGCACAGGGGGATTCTGAGCAGTTCTTC
CASSLWLRAQGDSEQFF
>TRBJ1-6|.|TRBV27|few
TGTGCCAGCAGTTTAAGGTACCGACAGGCTAATTCACCCCTCCACTTT
CASSLRYRQANSPLHF
>TRBJ1-4|.|TRBV27|.
TGTGCCAGCAGCGATACCCTCGGGACTCATGAAAAACTGTTTTTT
CASSDTLGTHEKLFF
>TRBJ2-4|.|TRBV11-2|.
TGTGCCAGCAGCCCTACGGGGCGGGATAACATTCAGTACTTC
CASSPTGRDNIQYF
>TRBJ2-7|.|TRBV12-3/TRBV12-4|.
TGTGCCAGCAGTTTGAGGGAAAGGTACGAGCAGTACTTC
CASSLRERYEQYF
>TRBJ1-3|.|TRBV5-1|.
TGCGCCAGCAGCTTTTATGAGGGAAACTCTGGAAACACCATATATTTT
CASSFYEGNSGNTIYF
>TRBJ2-2|.|TRBV9|.
TGTGCCAGCAGCGTCTTTGACGGGGACTTATCCGGGGAGCTGTTTTTT
CASSVFDGDLSGELFF
>TRBJ2-5|TRBD2|TRBV24-1|.
TGTGCCACCATCTGGGCGGGGGGGACCCAGTACTTC
CATIWAGGTQYF
>TRBJ1-2|.|TRBV7-8|.
TGTGCCAGCAGCTTAGACACTACCTATGGCTACACCTTC
CASSLDTTYGYTF
>TRBJ1-1|.|TRBV6-5|.
TGTGCCAGCAGTTACGCCGGAGGGGCCCCAAGCACTGAAGCTTTCTTT
CASSYAGGAPSTEAFF
>TRBJ2-7|TRBD1|TRBV13|.
TGTGCCAGCAGCCGCCGGGACAGGGGAACCTACGAGCAGTACTTC
CASSRRDRGTYEQYF
>TRBJ1-2|TRBD1|TRBV11-2|.
TGTGCCAGCAGCTTAGCCGTCGACAGGGATGGCTACACCTTC
CASSLAVDRDGYTF
>TRBJ2-7|TRBD2|TRBV14|.
TGTGCCAGCAGCCCGTTACTAGCGGGAGGGTTCCCCTCCTACGAGCAGTACTTC
CASSPLLAGGFPSYEQYF
>TRBJ2-1|TRBD2|TRBV7-9|once
TGTGCCAGCAGCTTCGACCCGGGACTACCCAGCTACAATGAGCAGTTCTTC
CASSFDPGLPSYNEQFF
>TRBJ2-3|.|TRBV4-1|once
TGCGCCAGCTCCGTCCAGCGGGGCACAGATACGCAGTATTTT
CASSVQRGTDTQYF
>TRBJ1-1|TRBD1|TRBV6-1|medium-sized
TGTGCCAGCAGTGAAGGGACAGGGGGCACTGAAGCTTTCTTT
CASSEGTGGTEAFF
>TRBJ1-3|.|TRBV7-7|.
TGTGCCAGCAGCTTAGCTTGGGGCATCGGAAACACCATATATTTT
CASSLAWGIGNTIYF
>TRBJ1-2|TRBD1|TRBV2|.
TGTGCCAGCAGTGAAGCGACAGCGGACAGGGTCTATGGCTACACCTTC
CASSEATADRVYGYTF
>TRBJ2-2|TRBD1|TRBV5-1|.
TGCGCCAGCAGCCGGGACAGGTACACCGGGGAGCTGTTTTTT
CASSRDRYTGELFF
>TRBJ1-3|TRBD1|TRBV5-4|.
TGTGCCAGCAGCCCCGGGACAGACTCTGGAAACACCATATATTTT
CASSPGTDSGNTIYF
>TRBJ2-3|.|TRBV4-1|once
TGCGCCAGCAGCCAAGCCCTCCGACTAGTTAGGCTCACAGATACGCAGTATTTT
CASSQALRLVRLTDTQYF